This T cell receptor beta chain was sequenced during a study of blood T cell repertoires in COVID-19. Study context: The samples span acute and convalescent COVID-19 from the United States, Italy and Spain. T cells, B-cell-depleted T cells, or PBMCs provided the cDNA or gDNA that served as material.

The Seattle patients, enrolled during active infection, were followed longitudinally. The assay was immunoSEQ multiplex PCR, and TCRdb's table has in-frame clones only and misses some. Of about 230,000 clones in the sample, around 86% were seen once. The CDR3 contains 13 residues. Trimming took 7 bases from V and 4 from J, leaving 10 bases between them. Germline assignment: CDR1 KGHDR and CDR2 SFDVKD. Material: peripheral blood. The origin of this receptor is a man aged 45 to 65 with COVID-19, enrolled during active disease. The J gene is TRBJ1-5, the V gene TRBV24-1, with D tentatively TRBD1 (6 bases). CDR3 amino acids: CATRVDSNQPQHF. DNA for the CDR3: TGTGCCACCAGAGTGGACAGTAATCAGCCCCAGCATTTT.